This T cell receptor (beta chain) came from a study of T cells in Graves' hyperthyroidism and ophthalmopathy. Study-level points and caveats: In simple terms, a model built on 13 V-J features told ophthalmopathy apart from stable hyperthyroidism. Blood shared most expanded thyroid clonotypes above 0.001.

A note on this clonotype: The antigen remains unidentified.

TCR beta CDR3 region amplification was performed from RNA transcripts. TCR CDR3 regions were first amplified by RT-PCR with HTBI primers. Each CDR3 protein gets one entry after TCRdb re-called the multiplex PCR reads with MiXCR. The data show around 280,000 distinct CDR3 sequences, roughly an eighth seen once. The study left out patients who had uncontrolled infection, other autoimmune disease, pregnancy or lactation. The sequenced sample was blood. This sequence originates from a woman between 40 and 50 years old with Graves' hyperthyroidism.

The CDR3 DNA reads TGTGCCAGCAGTGAACTAGCGGGAGGCCAAAGAGCCAAAAACATTCAGTACTTC. Translation gives CASSELAGGQRAKNIQYF. The chain links TRBV2 to TRBJ2-4; 11 bases align to TRBD2. This CDR3 has 18 residues. J gave up 0 bases and V 2 bases, and 6 bases lay outside the gene matches. Per germline, CDR1 SNHLY and CDR2 FYNNEI.